A selection of T cell receptor beta chains follows, all from one sample in a study of blood T cell repertoires in COVID-19. Assay used: immunoSEQ multiplex PCR; TCRdb lists only in-frame clones, some missing. The table includes roughly 170,000 clones, just under 85% detected once. Sequenced material: peripheral blood. Receptor source: a man aged 35-49 years who had recovered from COVID-19. Each CDR3 is given with its conserved first and last residue. A D gene is named only where the DNA matches it firmly. For some rows the clone size is stated as once, few or many, or as a class when expanded; others skip it.

d_call	j_call	clone_size	v_call	cdr3_nt	cdr3_aa
TRBD2	TRBJ2-3	.	TRBV28	TGTGCCAGCAGCGTCGGGACTAGGCGCACAGATACGCAGTATTTT	CASSVGTRRTDTQYF
.	TRBJ1-5	.	TRBV7-9	TGTGCCAGCAGCCGAGGAGGGGTCATATGGCATTTT	CASSRGGVIWHF
TRBD1	TRBJ1-1	.	TRBV6-2/TRBV6-3	TGTGCCAGCAGTTCTCACAGGGGTAGGAACACTGAAGCTTTCTTT	CASSSHRGRNTEAFF
.	TRBJ2-2	.	TRBV12-3/TRBV12-4	TGTGCCAGCAAAACCGGACAGACCGGGGAGCTGTTTTTT	CASKTGQTGELFF
.	TRBJ1-5	.	TRBV19	TGTGCCAGTAGTAGGGCAGTCGTTCAGCCCCAGCATTTT	CASSRAVVQPQHF
.	TRBJ1-4	.	TRBV9	TGTGCCAGCAGCGTAGGCTCAGTGAGGGAAAAACTGTTTTTT	CASSVGSVREKLFF
.	TRBJ2-5	once	TRBV7-8	TGTGCCAGCAGTTACTCAGGGTGGGAGACCCAGTACTTC	CASSYSGWETQYF
TRBD1	TRBJ2-6	.	TRBV5-4	TGTGCCAGCAGCCCCGCCCGGGACAGGGGGTTTTCTGGGGCCAACGTCCTGACTTTC	CASSPARDRGFSGANVLTF
TRBD2	TRBJ2-3	.	TRBV3-1/TRBV3-2	TGTGCCAGCAGTCGACTAGCGGGGTTCACAGATACGCAGTATTTT	CASSRLAGFTDTQYF
.	TRBJ1-2	.	TRBV3-1/TRBV3-2	TGTGCCAGCAGCCAAGTAGGGGATTATGGCTACACCTTC	CASSQVGDYGYTF
TRBD1	TRBJ2-7	few	TRBV7-2	TGTGCCAGCAGCTCCCAGGGGGCGCCGTCTTACGAGCAGTACTTC	CASSSQGAPSYEQYF
TRBD1	TRBJ2-1	.	TRBV19	TGTGCCAGTCGGGACAGGGGCTCCTACAATGAGCAGTTCTTC	CASRDRGSYNEQFF
TRBD1	TRBJ1-6	.	TRBV23-1	TGCGCCAGCAGCCGTCAAACAGGGGAAAGTTCCTATAATTCACCCCTCCACTTT	CASSRQTGESSYNSPLHF
TRBD2	TRBJ2-3	.	TRBV6-4	TGTGCCAGCAGTGACGGGGGGGGTAGCACAGATACGCAGTATTTT	CASSDGGGSTDTQYF
TRBD1	TRBJ1-2	.	TRBV6-5	TGTGCCAGCAGCCCACAGGGGGCGAACTATGGCTACACCTTC	CASSPQGANYGYTF
.	TRBJ2-3	.	TRBV5-1	TGCGCCAGCAGCTGGAAGCAGGGAGATACGCAGTATTTT	CASSWKQGDTQYF
.	TRBJ2-3	.	TRBV6-1	TGTGCCAGCAGTGAACCGGCAGATACGCAGTATTTT	CASSEPADTQYF
.	TRBJ1-6	.	TRBV14	TGTGCCAGCAGCCAAGATCGAGGGTTTTCACCCCTCCACTTT	CASSQDRGFSPLHF
.	TRBJ2-7	.	TRBV4-3	TGCGCCAGCAGCCAAGGTCGACGGGATCCCTACGAGCAGTACTTC	CASSQGRRDPYEQYF
TRBD2	TRBJ2-2	few	TRBV7-2	TGTGCCAGCAGCCTACGGGGCCTAGCGGGAGGGGACGGGGAGCTGTTTTTT	CASSLRGLAGGDGELFF
.	TRBJ2-7	.	TRBV2	TGTGCCAGCAGCCCCCAATCCGCAGACTACGAGCAGTACTTC	CASSPQSADYEQYF
TRBD1	TRBJ2-7	once	TRBV18	TGTGCCAGCTCACCCATAAAGGACAGGGGAAGGGAATCCTACGAGCAGTACTTC	CASSPIKDRGRESYEQYF
TRBD2	TRBJ2-1	.	TRBV4-2	TGTGCCAGCAGCCTTGGGACTAGCGGGGGGGAAAATGAGCAGTTCTTC	CASSLGTSGGENEQFF
TRBD1	TRBJ2-7	.	TRBV9	TGTGCCAGCAGCCTACAGGGACAGGGCTACGAGCAGTACTTC	CASSLQGQGYEQYF
.	TRBJ2-5	.	TRBV5-1	TGCGCCAGCAGCTTGGGGGGCTGGGAGACCCAGTACTTC	CASSLGGWETQYF
.	TRBJ1-1	.	TRBV6-1	TGTGCCAGCAGTGAAAACGGGGTTTGGACTGAAGCTTTCTTT	CASSENGVWTEAFF
.	TRBJ2-2	.	TRBV7-3	TGTGCCAGCAGCCAAACAGGGACCGGGGAGCTGTTTTTT	CASSQTGTGELFF
.	TRBJ2-5	.	TRBV6-5	TGTGCCAGCAGGGTGGCGGGTCTCCAAGAGACCCAGTACTTC	CASRVAGLQETQYF
.	TRBJ1-5	.	TRBV2	TGTGCCAGCGGGGATGGACAAGGGGTAAATCAGCCCCAGCATTTT	CASGDGQGVNQPQHF